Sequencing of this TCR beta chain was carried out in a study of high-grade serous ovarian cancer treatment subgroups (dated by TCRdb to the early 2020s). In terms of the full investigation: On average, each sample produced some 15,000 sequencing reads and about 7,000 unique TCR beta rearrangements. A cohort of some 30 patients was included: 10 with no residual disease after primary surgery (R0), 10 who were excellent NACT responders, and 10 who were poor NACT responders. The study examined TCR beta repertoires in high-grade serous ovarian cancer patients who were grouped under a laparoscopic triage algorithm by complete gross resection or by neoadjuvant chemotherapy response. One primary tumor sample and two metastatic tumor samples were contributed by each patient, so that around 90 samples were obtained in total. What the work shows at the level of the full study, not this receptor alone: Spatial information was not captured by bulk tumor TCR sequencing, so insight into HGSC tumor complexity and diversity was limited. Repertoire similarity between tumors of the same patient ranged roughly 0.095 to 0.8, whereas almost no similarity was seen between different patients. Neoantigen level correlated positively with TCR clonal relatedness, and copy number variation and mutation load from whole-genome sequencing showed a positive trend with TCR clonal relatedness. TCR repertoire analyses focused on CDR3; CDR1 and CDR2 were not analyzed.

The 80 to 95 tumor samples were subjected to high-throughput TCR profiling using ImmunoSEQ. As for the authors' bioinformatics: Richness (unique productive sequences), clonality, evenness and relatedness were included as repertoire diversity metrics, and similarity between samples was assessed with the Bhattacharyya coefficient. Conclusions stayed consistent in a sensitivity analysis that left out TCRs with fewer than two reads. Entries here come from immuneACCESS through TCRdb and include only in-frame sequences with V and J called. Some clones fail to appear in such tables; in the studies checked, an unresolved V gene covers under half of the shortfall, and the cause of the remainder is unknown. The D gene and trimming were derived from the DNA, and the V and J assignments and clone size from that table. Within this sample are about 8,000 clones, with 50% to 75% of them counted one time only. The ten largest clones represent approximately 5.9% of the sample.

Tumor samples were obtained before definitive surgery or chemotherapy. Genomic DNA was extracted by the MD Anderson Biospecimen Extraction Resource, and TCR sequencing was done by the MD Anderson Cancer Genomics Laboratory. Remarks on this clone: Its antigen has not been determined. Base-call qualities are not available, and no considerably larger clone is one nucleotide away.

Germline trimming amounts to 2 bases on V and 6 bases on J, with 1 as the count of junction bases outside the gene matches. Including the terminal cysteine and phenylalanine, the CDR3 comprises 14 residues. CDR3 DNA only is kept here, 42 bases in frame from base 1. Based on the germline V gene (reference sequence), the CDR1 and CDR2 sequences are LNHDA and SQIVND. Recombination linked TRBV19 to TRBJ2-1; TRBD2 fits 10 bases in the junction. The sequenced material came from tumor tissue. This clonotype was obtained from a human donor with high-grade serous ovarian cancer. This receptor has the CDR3 CASSILAGVNEQFF. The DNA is TGTGCCAGTAGTATACTAGCGGGAGTCAATGAGCAGTTCTTC.